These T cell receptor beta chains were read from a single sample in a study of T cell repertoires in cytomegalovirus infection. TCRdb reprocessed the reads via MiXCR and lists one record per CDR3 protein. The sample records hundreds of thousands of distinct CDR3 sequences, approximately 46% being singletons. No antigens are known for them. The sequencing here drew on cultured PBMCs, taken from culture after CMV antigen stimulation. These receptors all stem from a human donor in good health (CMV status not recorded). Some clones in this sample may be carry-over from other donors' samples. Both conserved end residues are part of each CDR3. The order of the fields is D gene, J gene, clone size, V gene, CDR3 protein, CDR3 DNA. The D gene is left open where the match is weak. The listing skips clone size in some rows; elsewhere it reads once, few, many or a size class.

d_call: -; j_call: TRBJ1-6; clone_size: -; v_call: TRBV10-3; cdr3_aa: CAISAAGSPLHF; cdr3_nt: TGTGCCATCAGTGCTGCTGGCTCACCCCTCCACTTT
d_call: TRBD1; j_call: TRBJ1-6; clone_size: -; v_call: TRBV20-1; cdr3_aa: CSARLTPRGNSPLHF; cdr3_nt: TGCAGTGCTAGATTAACCCCCAGGGGGAATTCACCCCTCCACTTT
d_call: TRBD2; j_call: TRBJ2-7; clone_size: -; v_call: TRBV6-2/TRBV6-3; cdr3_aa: CASSYSTSGITYEQYF; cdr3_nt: TGTGCCAGCAGTTACTCGACTAGCGGGATAACCTACGAGCAGTACTTC
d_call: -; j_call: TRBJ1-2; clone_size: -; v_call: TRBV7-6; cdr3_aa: CASSGGDGPVVYGYTF; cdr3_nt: TGTGCCAGCTCTGGGGGCGACGGGCCGGTGGTCTATGGCTACACCTTC
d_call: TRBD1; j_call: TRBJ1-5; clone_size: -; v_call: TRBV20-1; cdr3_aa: CSASYGTGQEQPQHF; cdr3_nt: TGCAGTGCTAGTTATGGGACAGGGCAGGAACAGCCCCAGCATTTT
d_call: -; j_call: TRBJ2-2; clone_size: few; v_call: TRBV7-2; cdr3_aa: CASSLASGHTGELFF; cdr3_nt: TGTGCCAGCAGCTTAGCTAGCGGACACACCGGGGAGCTGTTTTTT
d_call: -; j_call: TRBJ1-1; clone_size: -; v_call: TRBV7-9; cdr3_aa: CASSESSPNTEAFF; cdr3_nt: TGTGCCAGCAGCGAATCATCTCCGAACACTGAAGCTTTCTTT
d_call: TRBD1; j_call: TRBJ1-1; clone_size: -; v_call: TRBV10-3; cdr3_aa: CAISGRTGDTEAFF; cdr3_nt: TGTGCCATCAGTGGCAGGACAGGGGACACTGAAGCTTTCTTT
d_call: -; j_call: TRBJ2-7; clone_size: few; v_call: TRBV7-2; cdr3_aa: CASSLIYGGEQYF; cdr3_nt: TGTGCCAGCAGCTTAATATATGGGGGGGAGCAGTACTTC
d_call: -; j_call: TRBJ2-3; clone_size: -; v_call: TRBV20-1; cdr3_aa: CSATNRGANTDTQYF; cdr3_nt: TGCAGTGCTACCAATCGGGGGGCAAACACAGATACGCAGTATTTT
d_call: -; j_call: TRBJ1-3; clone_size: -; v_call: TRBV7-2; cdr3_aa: CASRRSEISGNTIYF; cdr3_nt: TGTGCCAGCAGACGGAGTGAGATTTCTGGAAACACCATATATTTT
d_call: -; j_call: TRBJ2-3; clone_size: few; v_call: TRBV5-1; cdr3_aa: CASSTRGDLFTDTQYF; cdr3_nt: TGCGCCAGCAGCACCCGGGGCGACCTTTTCACAGATACGCAGTATTTT
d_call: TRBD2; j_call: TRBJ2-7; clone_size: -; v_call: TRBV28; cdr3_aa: CASSPEVSGTSGRVYEQYF; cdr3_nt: TGTGCCAGCAGTCCCGAGGTCTCCGGGACTAGCGGGAGAGTCTACGAGCAGTACTTC
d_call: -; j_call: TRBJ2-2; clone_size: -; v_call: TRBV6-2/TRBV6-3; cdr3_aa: CASRPRRRVGELFF; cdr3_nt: TGTGCCAGCAGACCACGTCGCCGTGTCGGGGAGCTGTTTTTT
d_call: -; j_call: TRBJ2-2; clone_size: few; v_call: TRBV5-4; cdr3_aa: CASSSPTGAGELFF; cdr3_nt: TGTGCCAGCAGCTCTCCAACGGGAGCCGGGGAGCTGTTTTTT
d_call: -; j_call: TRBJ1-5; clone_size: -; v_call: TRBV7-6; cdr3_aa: CASSQLRQANQPQHF; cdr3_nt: TGTGCCAGCAGCCAACTAAGACAGGCGAATCAGCCCCAGCATTTT
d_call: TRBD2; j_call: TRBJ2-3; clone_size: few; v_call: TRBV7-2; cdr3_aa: CASSLPLTSGGSPTDTQYF; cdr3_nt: TGTGCCAGCAGCCTACCTCTGACTAGCGGGGGGTCGCCCACAGATACGCAGTATTTT
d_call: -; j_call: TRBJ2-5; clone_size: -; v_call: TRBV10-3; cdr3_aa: CAISESRAEETQYF; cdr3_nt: TGTGCCATCAGTGAGTCGCGGGCGGAAGAGACCCAGTACTTC
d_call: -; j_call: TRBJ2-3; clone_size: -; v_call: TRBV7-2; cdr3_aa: CASSLAGLKSTDTQYF; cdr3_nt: TGTGCCAGCAGCTTAGCGGGGCTGAAGAGCACAGATACGCAGTATTTT
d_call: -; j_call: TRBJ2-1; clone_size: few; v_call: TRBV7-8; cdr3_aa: CASSLPTGAQEQFF; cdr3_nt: TGTGCCAGCAGCCTCCCCACGGGGGCTCAGGAGCAGTTCTTC
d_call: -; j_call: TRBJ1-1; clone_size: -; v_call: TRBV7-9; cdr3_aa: CASSPRGSMNTEAFF; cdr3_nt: TGTGCCAGCAGCCCAAGGGGATCGATGAACACTGAAGCTTTCTTT
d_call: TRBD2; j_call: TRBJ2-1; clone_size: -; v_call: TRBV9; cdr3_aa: CASSTGGRGYNEQFF; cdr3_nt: TGTGCCAGCAGCACGGGCGGGAGAGGATACAATGAGCAGTTCTTC